This T cell receptor beta chain is drawn from a study of T cells after yellow fever vaccination. At the level of the study: It was SMART-Seq v4 Ultra Low Input that prepared the fractions with low cell numbers.

From germline, CDR1 is SGHNT and CDR2 YYREEE (reference sequence). The CDR3 runs to 14 residues. Trimming removed 2 bases from V and 5 bases from J; junction bases left unmatched: 3. Turning to this clonotype: Antigen unknown.

Regarding the study as a whole: Contaminants from the bulk population, in the form of abundant clonotypes, could be found in FACS-sorted repertoires. Most clones from primary vaccination were detected again post-booster (around 95% CD4, more than 85% CD8).

The authors made TCR cDNA by 5'RACE template switching, adding a universal primer site and UMIs. TCRdb reprocessed the 5' RACE reads via MiXCR and lists one record per CDR3 protein. The sample lists under 600,000 distinct CDR3 sequences, less than 15% seen once, with roughly an eighth in the top ten. The J gene is TRBJ2-7, the V gene TRBV5-4, with 11 bases that match TRBD1. This sequence originates from a man younger than 40 who received the YFV17D yellow fever vaccine. The source material was PBMCs, sampled on the day of the yellow fever booster vaccination. The CDR3 region has the DNA TGTGCCAGCAGCTTCGGGACAGGGGGTAACGAGCAGTACTTC. It encodes CASSFGTGGNEQYF.